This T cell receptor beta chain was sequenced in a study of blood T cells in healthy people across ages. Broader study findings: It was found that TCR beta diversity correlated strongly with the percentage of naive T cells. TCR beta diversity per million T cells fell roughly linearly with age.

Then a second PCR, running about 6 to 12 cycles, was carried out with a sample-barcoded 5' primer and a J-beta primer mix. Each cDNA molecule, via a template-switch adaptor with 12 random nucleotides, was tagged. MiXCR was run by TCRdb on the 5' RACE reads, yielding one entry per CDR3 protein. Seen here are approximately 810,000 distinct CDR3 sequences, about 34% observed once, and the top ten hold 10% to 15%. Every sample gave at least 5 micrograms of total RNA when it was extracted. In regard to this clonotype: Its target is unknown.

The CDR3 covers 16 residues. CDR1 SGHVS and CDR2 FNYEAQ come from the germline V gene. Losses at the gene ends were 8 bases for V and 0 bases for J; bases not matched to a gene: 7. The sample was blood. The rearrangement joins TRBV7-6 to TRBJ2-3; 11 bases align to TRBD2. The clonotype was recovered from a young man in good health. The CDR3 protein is CASGLGTSGSTDTQYF. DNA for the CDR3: TGTGCCAGCGGCCTAGGGACTAGCGGTAGCACAGATACGCAGTATTTT.